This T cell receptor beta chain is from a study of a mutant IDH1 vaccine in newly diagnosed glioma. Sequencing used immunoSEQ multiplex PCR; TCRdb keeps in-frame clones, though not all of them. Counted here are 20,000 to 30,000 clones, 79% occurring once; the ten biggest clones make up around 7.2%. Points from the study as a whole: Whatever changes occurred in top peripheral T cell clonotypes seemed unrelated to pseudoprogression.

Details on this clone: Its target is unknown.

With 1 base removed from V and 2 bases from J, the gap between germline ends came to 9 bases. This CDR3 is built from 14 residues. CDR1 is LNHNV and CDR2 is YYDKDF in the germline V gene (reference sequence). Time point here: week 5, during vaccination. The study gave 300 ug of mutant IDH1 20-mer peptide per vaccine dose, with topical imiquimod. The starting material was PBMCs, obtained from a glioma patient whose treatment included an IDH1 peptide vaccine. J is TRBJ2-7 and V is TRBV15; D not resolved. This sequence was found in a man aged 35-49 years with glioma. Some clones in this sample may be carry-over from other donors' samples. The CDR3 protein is CATSRGSNPYEQYF. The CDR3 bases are TGTGCCACCAGCAGAGGTAGTAACCCCTACGAGCAGTACTTC.